These 16 T cell receptor beta chains share one sample of origin, sequenced in a study of identical twins. TCRdb reprocessed the 5' RACE reads via MiXCR and lists one record per CDR3 protein. Counted here are about 660,000 distinct CDR3 sequences, more than 6.5% occurring once; the ten biggest clones make up approximately 0.89%. The sample was also linked to a second study, of yellow fever vaccine responses in identical twins.

The specimen was PBMCs. Receptors were obtained from a young woman in good health.

This clonotype was seen only a few times. V and J are TRBV11-2 and TRBJ2-3, with D possibly being TRBD1 (5 bases). The CDR3 extends over 16 amino acids. The V end lost 0 bases, the J end lost 1 base, and 11 bases lay between the germline ends. Germline loops: CDR1 SGHAT, CDR2 FQNNGV. The CDR3 nucleotides read TGTGCCAGCAGCTTAGACTCGTCCAGGGGCACAGATACGCAGTATTTT. This codes for CASSLDSSRGTDTQYF.

This clonotype turned up a few times. This chain connects TRBV6-2 or TRBV6-3 to TRBJ1-5; no reliable D call. Germline-derived CDR1 and CDR2 are MNHEY and SVGEGT. CDR3 length: 14 residues. V was shortened by 6 bases and J by 6 bases, with 15 bases between the two germline ends. The CDR3 nucleotides read TGTGCCAGCAGCAACGGCCCAGTCTCTCAGCCCCAGCATTTT. Its protein product is CASSNGPVSQPQHF.

This clonotype was counted many times. The rearrangement joins TRBV3-1 to TRBJ1-5; 9 bases map to TRBD1. This CDR3 is built from 14 residues. J gave up 7 bases and V 1 base, and 2 bases lay outside the gene matches. Per the germline V gene, CDR1 is LGHDT and CDR2 is YNNKEL (reference sequence). The CDR3 DNA sequence: TGTGCCAGCAGCCAAGGGGGACAGGGACAGCCCCAGCATTTT. Translating it yields CASSQGGQGQPQHF.

The sample holds a few counts of this clonotype. This chain links TRBV9 with TRBJ2-3; 13 bases match TRBD2. With V trimmed by 2 bases and J by 3 bases, 9 bases remained unmatched. CDR1 is SGDLS and CDR2 is YYNGEE in the germline V gene. The CDR3 contains 18 residues. The DNA for the CDR3 is TGTGCCAGCAGCGTTGGGACTAGCGGGGCCGAATTTACAGATACGCAGTATTTT. Residues: CASSVGTSGAEFTDTQYF. Looking up the rest from reference TRBV9 and TRBJ2-3 gives the full variable domain: DSGVTQTPKHLITATGQRVTLRCSPRSGDLSVYWYQQSLDQGLQFLIQYYNGEERAKGNILERFSAQQFPDLHSELNLSSLELGDSALYFCASSVGTSGAEFTDTQYFGPGTRLTVL.

In regard to this clonotype: A much more abundant neighbour one base away suggests this may be a read error. The chain carries TRBV4-2 and TRBJ2-7, with D hard to call. Germline CDR1 is LGHNA and CDR2 is YNFKEQ. The CDR3 has 13 amino acids. Trimming pared 4 bases from V and 3 bases from J, leaving 10 bases between. In DNA form, the CDR3 reads TGTGCCAGCAGCCTGTCCATTAGCTACGAGCAGTACTTC. Encoded protein: CASSLSISYEQYF.

This chain links TRBV4-3 with TRBJ2-7; perhaps TRBD1 as D (5 bases). CDR1 is LGHNA, CDR2 YSLEER, per germline. CDR3 length: 15 amino acids. Trimming left V 0 bases short and J 2 bases short, with 11 bases between. The CDR3 region is CASSQDAGITYEQYF. Written as DNA, the CDR3 is TGCGCCAGCAGCCAAGATGCAGGGATAACCTACGAGCAGTACTTC.

The chain has TRBV25-1 and TRBJ2-7, with 10 positions matching TRBD1. This CDR3 region has 17 residues. Germline V gene lookup returns CDR1 MGHDK and CDR2 SYGVNS. Losses at the gene ends were 1 base for V and 1 base for J; bases not matched to a gene: 7. This CDR3 is CASSELVTGGLSYEQYF. CDR3 sequence (DNA): TGTGCCAGCAGTGAATTGGTGACAGGGGGCCTTTCCTACGAGCAGTACTTC.

This clonotype was counted only a few times. The chain joins TRBV20-1 to TRBJ1-4; D not resolved. CDR1 and CDR2 from the germline V gene are DFQATT and SNEGSKA (reference sequence). The CDR3 is 15 amino acids. Trimming took 3 bases from V and 5 from J, leaving 16 bases between them. CDR3 region: CSASRTVRRNEKLFF. DNA of the CDR3: TGCAGTGCTAGTCGTACTGTTAGACGCAATGAAAAACTGTTTTTT.

In this sample, this clonotype turned up many times. The CDR3, as DNA: TGCAGTGCTAGAGCGGACGCAACCTACGAGCAGTACTTC. Translating it yields CSARADATYEQYF. The V gene is TRBV20-1, the J gene TRBJ2-7, with no clear D. The CDR3 sequence is 13 residues long. V lost 1 base to trimming and J lost 2 bases, with 9 bases between them. Germline V lookup: CDR1 DFQATT, CDR2 SNEGSKA (reference sequence).

This clonotype was seen at least ten times. V gene TRBV29-1 combines with J gene TRBJ2-7; no definite D call. Germline CDR1 reads SQVTM; CDR2 reads ANQGSEA. Trimming cost V 4 bases and J 1 base, with 17 bases left between them. The CDR3 has 15 amino acids. The DNA for the CDR3 is TGCAGCGTTGCCGGTCCAGGATCTCAATCCTACGAGCAGTACTTC. As protein: CSVAGPGSQSYEQYF.

J is TRBJ2-7 and V is TRBV5-1, with D perhaps assigned TRBD1 or TRBD2 (7 bases each). This CDR3 comprises 15 residues. V lost 4 bases and J lost 7, with 21 bases in between. Per the germline V gene, CDR1 is SGHRS and CDR2 is YFSETQ. As DNA, the CDR3 is TGCGCCAGCAGCCCCAGGGGGGGTCAGTCGGTAGAGCAGTACTTC. This codes for CASSPRGGQSVEQYF.

The chain has TRBV24-1 and TRBJ2-7, with D uncertain. Germline values: CDR1 KGHDR, CDR2 SFDVKD. V lost 4 bases to trimming and J lost 3 bases, with 9 bases between them. The CDR3 contains 13 residues. CDR3 coding DNA: TGTGCCACCAGTGACCCGGGCGACTACGAGCAGTACTTC. This sequence encodes CATSDPGDYEQYF.

CDR3 sequence: CASSFATGARDTGELFF. The CDR3 DNA sequence: TGTGCCAGCAGTTTTGCGACAGGGGCGCGGGACACCGGGGAGCTGTTTTTT. The chain couples TRBV12-3 or TRBV12-4 to TRBJ2-2; 8 nucleotides align to TRBD1. After removal of 3 bases from V and 3 bases from J, the junction contained 9 bases not matched to a gene. The CDR3 runs to 17 residues.

This clonotype showed up many times. In DNA form, the CDR3 reads TGTGCCAGCAGCCTCGGGGCGGGGCCTGGGGATACGCAGTATTTT. Its protein is CASSLGAGPGDTQYF. The chain carries TRBV3-1 and TRBJ2-3; TRBD2 might be the D (6 bases). CDR3 length: 15 residues. Trimming removed 4 bases at V and 6 bases at J, with 17 bases between. Germline CDR1 and CDR2: LGHDT and YNNKEL (reference sequence).

The chain has TRBV9 and TRBJ1-6; D is possibly TRBD1 (5 bases). The length of the CDR3 is 15 residues. Trimming pared 4 bases from V and 8 bases from J, leaving 16 bases between. Per germline, CDR1 SGDLS and CDR2 YYNGEE. The CDR3 coding sequence is TGTGCCAGCAGCACCCCCGGGACTGCTTATTCACCCCTCCACTTT. The encoded protein is CASSTPGTAYSPLHF. The full variable domain, completed using reference TRBV9 and TRBJ1-6, is DSGVTQTPKHLITATGQRVTLRCSPRSGDLSVYWYQQSLDQGLQFLIQYYNGEERAKGNILERFSAQQFPDLHSELNLSSLELGDSALYFCASSTPGTAYSPLHFGNGTRLTVT.

This clonotype was seen at least ten times. The CDR3 protein is CASSPSGSGTGELFF. The CDR3 DNA sequence: TGTGCCAGCAGCCCTAGCGGGAGTGGTACCGGGGAGCTGTTTTTT. The rearrangement joins TRBV12-3 or TRBV12-4 to TRBJ2-2; TRBD2 agrees at 10 bases. This CDR3 region has 15 residues. J gave up 5 bases and V 6 bases, and 6 bases lay outside the gene matches.